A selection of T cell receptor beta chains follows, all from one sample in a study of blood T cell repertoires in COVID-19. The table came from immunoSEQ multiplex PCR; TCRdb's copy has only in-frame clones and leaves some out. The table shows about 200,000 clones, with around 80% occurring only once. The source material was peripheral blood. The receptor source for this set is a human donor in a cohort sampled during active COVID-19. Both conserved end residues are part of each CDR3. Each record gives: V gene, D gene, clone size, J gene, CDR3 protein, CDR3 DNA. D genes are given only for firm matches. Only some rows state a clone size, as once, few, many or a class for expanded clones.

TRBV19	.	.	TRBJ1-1	CASSIRVDTEAFF	TGTGCCAGTAGTATCCGGGTAGACACTGAAGCTTTCTTT
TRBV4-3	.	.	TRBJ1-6	CASSQEPGQNNSPLHF	TGCGCCAGCAGCCAAGAACCGGGACAAAATAATTCACCCCTCCACTTT
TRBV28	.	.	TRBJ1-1	CASSLSSTEAFF	TGTGCCAGCAGTTTAAGTAGCACTGAAGCTTTCTTT
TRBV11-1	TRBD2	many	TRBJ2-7	CASSASGAYEQYF	TGTGCCAGCAGCGCTAGCGGAGCCTACGAGCAGTACTTC
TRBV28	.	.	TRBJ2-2	CASSLTAGIPGELFF	TGTGCCAGCAGTTTAACGGCGGGGATCCCCGGGGAGCTGTTTTTT
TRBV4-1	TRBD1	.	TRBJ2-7	CASSPGQGPSYEQYF	TGCGCCAGCAGCCCGGGACAGGGGCCGTCCTACGAGCAGTACTTC
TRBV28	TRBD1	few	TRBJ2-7	CATRTGTGSSYEQYF	TGTGCCACTCGAACCGGGACAGGGAGCTCCTACGAGCAGTACTTC
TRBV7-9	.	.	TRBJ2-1	CASSLGSSYNEQFF	TGTGCCAGCAGCTTAGGCAGCTCCTACAATGAGCAGTTCTTC
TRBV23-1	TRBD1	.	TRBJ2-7	CASSHAGTGADEQYF	TGCGCCAGCAGTCATGCCGGGACAGGGGCCGACGAGCAGTACTTC
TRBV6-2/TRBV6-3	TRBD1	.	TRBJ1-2	CASSLGQGADRFGYTF	TGTGCCAGCAGTTTGGGACAGGGGGCTGATCGTTTTGGCTACACCTTC
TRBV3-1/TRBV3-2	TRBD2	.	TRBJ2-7	CASSPRTSGLYEQYF	TGTGCCAGCAGCCCCCGGACTAGCGGGCTCTACGAGCAGTACTTC
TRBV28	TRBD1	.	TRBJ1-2	CASSTGRHYGYTF	TGTGCCAGTTCGACAGGGAGACACTATGGCTACACCTTC
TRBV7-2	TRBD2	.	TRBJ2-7	CASSPLLTSGISGEQYF	TGTGCCAGCAGCCCTCTTTTGACTAGCGGGATTTCGGGGGAGCAGTACTTC
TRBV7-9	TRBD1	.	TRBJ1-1	CASSLAGGRETEAFF	TGTGCCAGCAGCTTGGCAGGGGGCCGGGAGACTGAAGCTTTCTTT
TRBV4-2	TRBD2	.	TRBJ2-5	CASSQAGGFQETQYF	TGTGCCAGCAGCCAAGCGGGAGGTTTCCAAGAGACCCAGTACTTC
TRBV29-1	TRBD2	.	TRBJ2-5	CSGGGSGETQYF	TGCAGCGGGGGAGGGAGTGGCGAGACCCAGTACTTC
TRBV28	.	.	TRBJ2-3	CASSLYLGADTQYF	TGTGCCAGCAGTTTATATTTGGGCGCAGATACGCAGTATTTT
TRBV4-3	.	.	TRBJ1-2	CASSQERVGNYGYTF	TGCGCCAGCAGCCAAGAGAGGGTGGGGAACTATGGCTACACCTTC
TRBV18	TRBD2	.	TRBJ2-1	CASSPLGGGAHNEQFF	TGTGCCAGCTCACCCCTCGGGGGGGGTGCCCACAATGAGCAGTTCTTC
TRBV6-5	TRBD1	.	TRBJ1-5	CARHRQGVRQPQHF	TGTGCCAGACACAGACAGGGGGTTCGGCAGCCCCAGCATTTT
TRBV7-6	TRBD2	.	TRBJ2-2	CASSQRTSTNTGELFF	TGTGCCAGCAGCCAACGGACTAGCACGAACACCGGGGAGCTGTTTTTT
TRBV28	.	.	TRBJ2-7	CASSFAGVVHEQYF	TGTGCCAGCAGTTTCGCAGGGGTTGTCCACGAGCAGTACTTC
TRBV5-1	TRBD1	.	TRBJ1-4	CASSRDRGGEKLFF	TGCGCCAGCAGTCGGGACAGGGGAGGTGAAAAACTGTTTTTT
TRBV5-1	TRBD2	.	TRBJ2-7	CASSHGTSGNYEQYF	TGCGCCAGCAGCCATGGGACTAGCGGGAACTACGAGCAGTACTTC
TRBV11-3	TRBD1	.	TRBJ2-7	CASSSVAVGQGASYEQYF	TGTGCCAGCAGCTCTGTAGCCGTCGGACAGGGGGCATCCTACGAGCAGTACTTC
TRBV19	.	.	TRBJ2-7	CASSMAASSSYEQYF	TGTGCCAGTAGTATGGCGGCGTCGAGCTCCTACGAGCAGTACTTC
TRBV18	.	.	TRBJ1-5	CASSPTTGNQPQHF	TGTGCCAGCTCACCAACAACAGGGAATCAGCCCCAGCATTTT
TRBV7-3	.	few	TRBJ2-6	CASSLDLGGSGANVLTF	TGTGCCAGCAGCTTAGATCTGGGGGGCTCTGGGGCCAACGTCCTGACTTTC
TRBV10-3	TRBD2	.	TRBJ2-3	CATRSGSGTDTQYF	TGTGCCACCCGTAGCGGGAGTGGGACAGATACGCAGTATTTT
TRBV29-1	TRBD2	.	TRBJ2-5	CSVGTSGGSQTQYF	TGCAGCGTTGGGACTAGCGGGGGGAGCCAGACCCAGTACTTC
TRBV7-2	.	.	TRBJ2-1	CASSRGAGPTLSSYNEQFF	TGTGCCAGCAGCCGGGGGGCAGGTCCTACTCTTAGCTCCTACAATGAGCAGTTCTTC
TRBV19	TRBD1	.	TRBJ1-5	CASSMSRGQGQPQHF	TGTGCCAGTAGTATGAGCAGGGGGCAGGGTCAGCCCCAGCATTTT
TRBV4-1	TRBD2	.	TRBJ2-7	CASSQYTGGSYEQYF	TGCGCCAGCAGCCAATATACGGGAGGCTCCTACGAGCAGTACTTC
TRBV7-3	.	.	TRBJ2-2	CASSLAGVGGELFF	TGTGCCAGCAGCTTAGCCGGGGTCGGCGGGGAGCTGTTTTTT
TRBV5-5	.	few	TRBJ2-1	CASSLVRGEQFF	TGTGCCAGCAGCTTGGTGCGGGGTGAGCAGTTCTTC
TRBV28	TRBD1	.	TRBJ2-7	CASSTWDRALDEQYF	TGTGCCAGCAGTACTTGGGACAGGGCCTTAGACGAGCAGTACTTC
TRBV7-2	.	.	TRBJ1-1	CASAPRTGGTEAFF	TGTGCCAGCGCCCCTAGGACGGGGGGCACTGAAGCTTTCTTT
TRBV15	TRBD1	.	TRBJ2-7	CATSGPGQGKWEQYF	TGTGCCACCAGCGGACCGGGACAGGGAAAGTGGGAGCAGTACTTC
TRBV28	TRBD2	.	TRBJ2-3	CASNSLAGASRADTQYF	TGTGCCAGCAATTCCCTAGCGGGGGCAAGCCGGGCAGATACGCAGTATTTT
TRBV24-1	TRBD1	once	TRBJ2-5	CATSDPGTGIQETQYF	TGTGCCACCAGTGACCCCGGGACAGGTATCCAAGAGACCCAGTACTTC
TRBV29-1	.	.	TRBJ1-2	CSVDREKGNGYTF	TGCAGCGTTGACAGGGAAAAAGGGAATGGCTACACCTTC
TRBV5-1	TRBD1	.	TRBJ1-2	CASGTGGPGQGDRGAYGYTF	TGCGCCAGCGGAACCGGGGGACCGGGACAGGGAGACCGGGGGGCCTATGGCTACACCTTC
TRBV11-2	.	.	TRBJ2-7	CASSLGGSPGYEQYF	TGTGCCAGCAGCTTAGGTGGGAGTCCAGGATACGAGCAGTACTTC
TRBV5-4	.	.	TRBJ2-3	CASNLGAGGDTQYF	TGTGCCAGCAACTTGGGGGCCGGTGGAGATACGCAGTATTTT
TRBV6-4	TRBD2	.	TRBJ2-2	CASSEVGGDTGELFF	TGTGCCAGCAGTGAAGTCGGGGGGGACACCGGGGAGCTGTTTTTT
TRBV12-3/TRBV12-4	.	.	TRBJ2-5	CASSLGQVETQYF	TGTGCCAGCAGTTTAGGCCAGGTAGAGACCCAGTACTTC
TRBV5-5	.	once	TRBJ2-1	CASSGDWSSYNEQFF	TGTGCCAGCAGCGGGGACTGGAGCTCCTACAATGAGCAGTTCTTC
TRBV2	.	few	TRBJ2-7	CASTPDSSYEQYF	TGTGCCAGCACTCCCGACAGCTCCTACGAGCAGTACTTC
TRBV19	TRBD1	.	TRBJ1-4	CASSRRGLGANEKLFF	TGTGCCAGTAGTAGAAGGGGGCTTGGAGCTAATGAAAAACTGTTTTTT
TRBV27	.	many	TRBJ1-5	CASTPRGPNQPQHF	TGTGCCAGCACCCCTAGGGGCCCAAATCAGCCCCAGCATTTT
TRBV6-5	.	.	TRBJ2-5	CASYRHQETQYF	TGTGCCAGCTACAGGCACCAAGAGACCCAGTACTTC
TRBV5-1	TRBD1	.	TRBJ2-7	CASSSTSGTGTYEQYF	TGCGCCAGCAGCTCGACATCCGGGACAGGGACCTACGAGCAGTACTTC
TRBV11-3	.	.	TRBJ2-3	CASRRSSTDTQYF	TGTGCCAGCAGGAGATCTAGCACAGATACGCAGTATTTT
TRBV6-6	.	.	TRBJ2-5	CASSDFMTQYF	TGTGCCAGCAGCGACTTCATGACCCAGTACTTC
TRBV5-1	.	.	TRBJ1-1	CASSLGDEAFF	TGCGCCAGCAGCTTGGGAGATGAAGCTTTCTTT
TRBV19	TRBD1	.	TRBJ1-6	CASSGQGANSPLHF	TGTGCCAGTAGCGGACAGGGGGCCAATTCACCCCTCCACTTT
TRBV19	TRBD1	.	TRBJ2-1	CASSFYGTGSYNEQFF	TGTGCCAGTAGTTTTTACGGGACAGGGTCCTACAATGAGCAGTTCTTC
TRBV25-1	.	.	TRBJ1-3	CASSEYTRIGSGNTIYF	TGTGCCAGCAGTGAATACACGCGGATAGGATCTGGAAACACCATATATTTT